Listed below are T cell receptor beta chains from one sample, sequenced in a study of PD-L1 blockade in urothelial cancer. Libraries were prepared by immunoSEQ multiplex PCR; TCRdb keeps only in-frame clonotypes and omits some of them. Here the sample spans 80,000 to 130,000 clones, 91% being singletons. The sequences come from PBMCs, collected around atezolizumab (anti-PD-L1) treatment. The receptors derive from a woman older than 75 with urothelial cancer. Each CDR3 is given with its conserved first and last residue. The order of the fields is V gene, clone size, J gene, CDR3 protein. The listing skips clone size in some rows; elsewhere it reads once, few, many or a size class.

v_gene: TRBV29-1; abundance: NA; j_gene: TRBJ1-2; CDR3aa: CSVRGQGNYGYTF
v_gene: TRBV19; abundance: once; j_gene: TRBJ2-1; CDR3aa: CASTDRGIYNEQFF
v_gene: TRBV9; abundance: NA; j_gene: TRBJ2-3; CDR3aa: CASSHGTSGVTSTDTQYF
v_gene: TRBV5-4; abundance: NA; j_gene: TRBJ2-5; CDR3aa: CASSFLRSSTDETQYF
v_gene: TRBV12-5; abundance: NA; j_gene: TRBJ1-2; CDR3aa: CASGLVVGHARGYTF
v_gene: TRBV5-1; abundance: NA; j_gene: TRBJ2-3; CDR3aa: CASSLAQSTDTQYF
v_gene: TRBV6-1; abundance: once; j_gene: TRBJ2-5; CDR3aa: CATERPGGETQYF
v_gene: TRBV6-1; abundance: NA; j_gene: TRBJ1-2; CDR3aa: CASSGGQGDYGYTF
v_gene: TRBV5-1; abundance: NA; j_gene: TRBJ1-4; CDR3aa: CASSQDSNEKLFF
v_gene: TRBV4-2; abundance: NA; j_gene: TRBJ2-5; CDR3aa: CASSPLFRGTQETQYF
v_gene: TRBV4-1; abundance: NA; j_gene: TRBJ2-2; CDR3aa: CASSQEGTSGAGELFF
v_gene: TRBV2; abundance: NA; j_gene: TRBJ1-2; CDR3aa: CASSDVPVTNYGYTF
v_gene: TRBV7-8; abundance: NA; j_gene: TRBJ2-7; CDR3aa: CASSLGPGRGLMGEQYF